Many counts were recorded for the clone carrying this TCR beta chain. Its antigen is not identified. Amplified TCR beta CDR3 regions came from RNA transcripts. The TCR CDR3 was amplified in a first-round RT-PCR using the HTBI primer set. TCRdb independently ran MiXCR on the multiplex PCR reads; one entry per CDR3 protein. Of around 350,000 distinct CDR3 sequences listed, 13% to 15% are singletons. Trimming cost V 6 bases and J 1 base, with 9 bases left between them. The length of the CDR3 is 13 residues. These data are taken from a study of T cells in Graves' hyperthyroidism and ophthalmopathy. Study-level points and caveats: Blood also contained most expanded thyroid clonotypes above 0.001.

This rearrangement joins TRBV12-3 or TRBV12-4 to TRBJ1-1; tentatively, D is TRBD1 (5 bases). This receptor was obtained from a woman aged 60-75 years with Graves' ophthalmopathy. The sample comprised blood. DNA of the CDR3: TGTGCCAGCAGGCCGACAGAGAACACTGAAGCTTTCTTT. Translating it yields CASRPTENTEAFF.